This T cell receptor beta chain was observed in a study of T cells expressing NK-cell markers. In germline, CDR1 is LGHDT, CDR2 YNNKEL (reference sequence). This CDR3 has 16 amino acids. TCRdb reprocessed the 5' RACE reads, with one entry per CDR3 protein and no DNA. The sample table sets out around 260,000 distinct CDR3 sequences. The sample consisted of blood T cells: a sorted CD56 or NKG2C T cell subset, CD4+ or CD8+ T cells, or bulk PBMC T cells (not recorded which). The clonotype was recovered from a woman between 18 and 69 years old in good health. The V call is TRBV3-1, the J call TRBJ2-3; no DNA is available, so the TRBD1 call from TCRdb remains unchecked. This CDR3 is CASTQTGGWGTDTQYF.